These T cell receptor beta chains were read from a single sample in a study of a mutant IDH1 vaccine in newly diagnosed glioma. TCRdb keeps only in-frame clones here, not all; method: immunoSEQ multiplex PCR. This sample yields tens of thousands of clones, of which approximately 82% are seen a single time; 3% to 3.5% belongs to the top ten. No antigen is known for these receptors. This sample comprised PBMCs, obtained from a glioma patient whose treatment included an IDH1 peptide vaccine. These receptors were collected from a woman younger than 30 with glioma. Some clones in this sample may be carry-over from other donors' samples. The CDR3 runs from the conserved cysteine through the conserved F or W. A D gene is named only where the DNA matches it firmly. Only some rows state a clone size, as once, few, many or a class for expanded clones.

J gene	V gene	clone size	D gene	CDR3 DNA	CDR3 protein
TRBJ1-4	TRBV30	few	NA	TGTGCCTGGAGTTCTTCACTCGGACATGCAACTAATGAAAAACTGTTTTTT	CAWSSSLGHATNEKLFF
TRBJ1-1	TRBV7-9	few	TRBD1	TGTGCCAGCACTCCCGGGGACAGGGGACTCCGGGAAGCTTTCTTT	CASTPGDRGLREAFF
TRBJ1-1	TRBV7-8	NA	NA	TGTGCCAGCAGCTTATCAGAGATGAACACTGAAGCTTTCTTT	CASSLSEMNTEAFF
TRBJ1-2	TRBV11-3	NA	TRBD1	TGTGCCAGCAGCACCGGGACAGGGGGTTCTTCGGACACCTTC	CASSTGTGGSSDTF
TRBJ1-3	TRBV29-1	once	NA	TGCAGCGCCGAAGGTTTCGGAGCTCATAGCTCTGGAAACACCATATATTTT	CSAEGFGAHSSGNTIYF
TRBJ1-3	TRBV2	NA	NA	TGTGCCAGCAGTGGCCCCGACTCTGGAAACACCATATATTTT	CASSGPDSGNTIYF
TRBJ1-1	TRBV2	few	NA	TGTGCCAGCAGTGAGGGCAGAAAGAACACTGAAGCTTTCTTT	CASSEGRKNTEAFF
TRBJ1-1	TRBV25-1	NA	NA	TGTGCCAGCAGTGGGACGACCATGAACACTGAAGCTTTCTTT	CASSGTTMNTEAFF
TRBJ1-5	TRBV4-3	NA	NA	TGCGCCAGCAGCCAAGAATGGAATCAGCCCCAGCATTTT	CASSQEWNQPQHF
TRBJ2-7	TRBV14	NA	NA	TGTGCCAGCAGCCAAGATAGGGGAATGAGTAACGGCTACGAGCAGTACTTC	CASSQDRGMSNGYEQYF
TRBJ2-1	TRBV7-2	NA	NA	TGTGCCAGCTCGGGGGGCATTCTTGGGAATGAGCAGTTCTTC	CASSGGILGNEQFF
TRBJ1-6	TRBV19	NA	NA	TGTGCCGGTAGGGACGGGGGCACATATAATTCACCCCTCCACTTT	CAGRDGGTYNSPLHF
TRBJ2-1	TRBV5-4	NA	NA	TGTGCCAGCAGCTCCCTGACCACCGTCCTATCCTACAATGAGCAGTTCTTC	CASSSLTTVLSYNEQFF
TRBJ2-7	TRBV27	NA	TRBD2	TGTGCGACCATACCCCTCGGGGCGGGAGAGGGCGAGCAGTACTTC	CATIPLGAGEGEQYF
TRBJ1-1	TRBV5-1	medium-sized	NA	TGCGCCAGCACCCCCGGCAGGGGACGGAACACTGAAGCTTTCTTT	CASTPGRGRNTEAFF
TRBJ1-2	TRBV6-1	NA	TRBD1	TGTGCCAGCAACTCGGGGGCAGGGGGCGATGGCTACACCTTC	CASNSGAGGDGYTF